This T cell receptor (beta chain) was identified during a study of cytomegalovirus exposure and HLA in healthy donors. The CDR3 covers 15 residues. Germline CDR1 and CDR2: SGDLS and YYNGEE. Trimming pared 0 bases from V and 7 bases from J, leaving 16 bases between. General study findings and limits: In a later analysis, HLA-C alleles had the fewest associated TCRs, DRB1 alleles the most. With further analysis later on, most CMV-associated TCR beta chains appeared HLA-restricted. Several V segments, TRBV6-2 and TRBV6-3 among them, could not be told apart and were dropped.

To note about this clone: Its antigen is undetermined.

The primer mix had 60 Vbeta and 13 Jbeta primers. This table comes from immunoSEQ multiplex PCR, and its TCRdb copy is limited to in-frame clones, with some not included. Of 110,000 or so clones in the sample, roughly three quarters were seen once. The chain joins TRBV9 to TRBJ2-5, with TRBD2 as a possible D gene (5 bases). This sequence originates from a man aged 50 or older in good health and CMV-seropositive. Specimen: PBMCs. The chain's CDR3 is CASSVGGKPPGTQYF. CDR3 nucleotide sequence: TGTGCCAGCAGCGTAGGAGGGAAACCCCCAGGGACCCAGTACTTC.